This T cell receptor beta chain was documented in a study of T cells after yellow fever vaccination. General study findings and limits: Detected again after the booster were most primary-vaccination clones, at roughly 95% CD4 and approximately 87% CD8.

The J segment lost 0 bases and the V segment lost 6 bases, leaving 10 bases of the junction unmatched. CDR1 is MNHEY, CDR2 SMNVEV, per germline (reference sequence). The CDR3 spans 17 residues. This clonotype appeared a few times. The target antigen is unknown. TCRdb re-derived calls from the 5' RACE reads in MiXCR, one entry per CDR3 protein. The table lists some 320,000 distinct CDR3 sequences, approximately 10% of them singletons. This sequence joins TRBV27 and TRBJ2-3; 9 bases match TRBD2. The sample here was CD4+ T cells sorted from PBMCs, taken 5 days after the yellow fever booster vaccination. The sequence came from a man between 18 and 29 years old who received the YFV17D yellow fever vaccine. In DNA, the CDR3 is TGTGCCAGCAGGGGAGGACTAGCGTCGATAAGCACAGATACGCAGTATTTT. Translated, it gives CASRGGLASISTDTQYF.